This T cell receptor (beta chain) was captured in a study of blood T cell repertoires in COVID-19. As for the study in general: Acute and convalescent COVID-19 specimens originated in the United States, Italy and Spain.

The data were produced by immunoSEQ multiplex PCR, yet TCRdb's version contains in-frame clones alone and is incomplete. The sample carries about 78,000 clones, about 83% recorded once. This CDR3 is built from 16 residues. The V gene lost 7 bases and the J gene lost 2 bases, with 18 bases spanning the gap. The germline V gene encodes CDR1 LNHDA and CDR2 SQIVND (reference sequence). Sequencing used peripheral blood. V is TRBV19 and J is TRBJ1-5; weak D call: TRBD1 (6 bases). This TCR derives from a man aged 45-65 years with acute or convalescent COVID-19. The CDR3 sequence: CASTGTLGIRNQPQHF. In DNA form, the CDR3 reads TGTGCCAGTACCGGGACACTTGGGATTCGCAATCAGCCCCAGCATTTT.